Below are 29 T cell receptor beta chains sequenced from a single sample in a study of T-cell reconstitution after alpha-beta-depleted transplantation in children (dated by TCRdb to about 2016). This specimen's treatment or condition label, per the study, means: allogeneic hematopoietic cell transplantation with graft depleted of TCRalphabeta T cells and CD19 B cells. The library was obtained by PCR. This sample was sequenced with an Illumina HiSeq 2500. TCR libraries were prepared with molecular barcoding, using unique molecular identifiers to normalize TCRbeta repertoire quantification. In TCRdb, the public reads were trimmed at Q25 with fastp and aligned with MiXCR, with productive beta chains retained. Each entry is one CDR3 protein sequence, shown with its most common DNA and genes. The sample data list hundreds of thousands of distinct CDR3 sequences, and approximately 11% of these were observed just once. Roughly 27% of the sample belongs to the ten largest clones.

The sequencing here drew on PBMCs, taken before TCRalphabeta/CD19-depleted stem cell transplant. Receptors originate from a child under two years old with acute myeloid leukemia, due to receive a stem cell transplant.

This clonotype appeared many times. The chain uses TRBV20-1 and TRBJ1-2; a possible D gene is TRBD1 (5 bases). Germline-derived CDR1 and CDR2 are DFQATT and SNEGSKA (reference sequence). Between the trimmed V and J ends, which lost 3 bases and 8 bases, there was a span of 16 bases. This CDR3 is built from 13 residues. This chain's CDR3 is CSASARVIKGYTF. The CDR3 DNA is TGCAGTGCTAGCGCCAGGGTAATTAAGGGCTACACCTTC.

This clonotype was seen many times. The chain joins TRBV7-9 to TRBJ2-5; D remains unclear. V was clipped by 6 bases and J by 4 bases, with 15 bases between them. Germline values: CDR1 SEHNR, CDR2 FQNEAQ (reference sequence). The CDR3 loop spans 14 amino acids. The CDR3: CASRLNLDRETQYF. Here the CDR3 DNA reads TGTGCCAGCAGACTTAACCTAGATCGAGAGACCCAGTACTTC. Variable domain in full (rest from reference TRBV7-9 and TRBJ2-5): DTGVSQNPRHKITKRGQNVTFRCDPISEHNRLYWYRQTLGQGPEFLTYFQNEAQLEKSRLLSDRFSAERPKGSFSTLEIQRTEQGDSAMYLCASRLNLDRETQYFGPGTRLLVL.

This clonotype occurred many times. The chain couples TRBV10-2 to TRBJ2-7; D may be TRBD1 (6 bases). The CDR3 contains 14 residues. CDR1 and CDR2 from the germline V gene are WSHSY and SAAADI. Trimming took off 5 bases at V and 0 bases at J, with 11 bases between the two ends. Written as DNA, the CDR3 is TGCGCCAGCAGTTTCGACAGGATCTCCTACGAGCAGTACTTC. It is translated as CASSFDRISYEQYF.

This clonotype came up many times. The rearrangement joins TRBV20-1 to TRBJ1-4, with no clear D. Trimming left V 5 bases short and J 7 bases short, with 8 bases between. The CDR3 consists of 11 residues. Per germline, CDR1 DFQATT and CDR2 SNEGSKA (reference sequence). The CDR3 loop is CSAPVPEKLFF. In DNA, the CDR3 is TGCAGTGCTCCTGTGCCTGAAAAACTGTTTTTT.

This clonotype was counted ten times or more. The chain joins TRBV20-1 to TRBJ1-1; D is perhaps TRBD1 (6 bases). The germline CDR1 and CDR2 sequences are DFQATT and SNEGSKA (reference sequence). This CDR3 has 12 amino acids. The V end was cut by 5 bases, the J end by 1 base, with 8 bases between. The CDR3 spells CSAPGENTEAFF. The CDR3 DNA is TGCAGTGCTCCAGGGGAGAACACTGAAGCTTTCTTT.

V usage is TRBV20-1 and J usage is TRBJ1-6; D perhaps matches TRBD1 (5 bases). The CDR3 extends over 13 amino acids. Germline CDR1 DFQATT, CDR2 SNEGSKA (reference sequence). V lost 8 bases and J 5 bases, leaving 13 bases between the germline ends. The CDR3 coding sequence is TGCAGTACTCCGGGACTGAATAATTCACCCCTCCACTTT. Translated: CSTPGLNNSPLHF.

This clonotype was seen ten or more times. The chain is built from TRBV4-1 and TRBJ2-7; 8 nucleotides line up with TRBD1. The germline CDR1 and CDR2 sequences are MGHRA and YSYEKL. The ends lost 6 bases at V and 3 bases at J; junction bases unmatched: 4. The CDR3 runs to 13 residues. The DNA for the CDR3 is TGCGCCAGCAGACAGGGACAGGTCTACGAGCAGTACTTC. Translated, it gives CASRQGQVYEQYF.

This clonotype was seen at least ten times. The chain uses TRBV7-2 and TRBJ2-1; TRBD2 matches at 13 bases. The CDR3 has 17 residues. V shed 4 bases and J 4 bases; nucleotides not matched to a gene: 7. Per the germline V gene, CDR1 is SGHTA and CDR2 is FQGNSA. CDR3 amino acids: CASSWTSGSTAYNEQFF. The CDR3 DNA is TGTGCCAGCAGCTGGACTAGCGGGAGTACTGCGTACAATGAGCAGTTCTTC.

For the CDR3, the DNA is TGCAGTGCTAGAGCCGGGACCGGGACTCATTACAATGAGCAGTTCTTC. It encodes CSARAGTGTHYNEQFF. The chain carries TRBV20-1 and TRBJ2-1, with D possibly matching TRBD2 (6 bases). The V gene's germline CDR1 is DFQATT and CDR2 SNEGSKA (reference sequence). The CDR3 extends over 16 amino acids. With 1 base removed from V and 4 bases from J, the gap between germline ends came to 17 bases.

Many counts were recorded for this clonotype. The chain combines TRBV5-1 with TRBJ2-2; D is ambiguous. CDR3 size: 14 residues. Trimming stripped 4 bases from V and 6 bases from J, with 13 bases between. CDR1 and CDR2 (germline): SGHRS, YFSETQ. This chain's CDR3 is CASSLDGGAGELFF. CDR3 in DNA: TGCGCCAGCAGCCTCGACGGTGGGGCCGGGGAGCTGTTTTTT.

In its sample, this clonotype was seen many times. A much larger clone lies a single base off, so this may be a read error. In nucleotides, the CDR3 is TGTGCCAGCAGCCCGAGGGGACTATACAATCAGCAGTTCTTC. Its protein product is CASSPRGLYNQQFF. The rearrangement joins TRBV7-2 to TRBJ2-1; 7 positions match TRBD2. Germline CDR1 and CDR2: SGHTA and FQGNSA. This CDR3 region has 14 residues. The full variable domain, in which reference TRBV7-2 and TRBJ2-1 provide the parts outside the CDR3, is GAGVSQSPSNKVTEKGKDVELRCDPISGHTALYWYRQSLGQGLEFLIYFQGNSAPDKSGLPSDRFSAERTGGSVSTLTIQRTQQEDSAVYLCASSPRGLYNQQFFGPGTRLTVL.

This clonotype was observed many times. The rearrangement links TRBV6-5 to TRBJ2-3; 8 nucleotides match TRBD1. Germline-derived CDR1 and CDR2 are MNHEY and SVGAGI. The CDR3 sequence is 16 residues long. Germline trimming cut 5 bases from V and 2 bases from J; bases unmatched to any gene: 9. CDR3 coding DNA: TGTGCCAGCAGTCTACGGTTGACAGGGGTCACAGATACGCAGTATTTT. Residues: CASSLRLTGVTDTQYF.

This clonotype was seen once. The conserved closing phenylalanine or tryptophan is absent in this CDR3, likely reflecting a read error. The chain has TRBV20-1 and TRBJ2-5; D perhaps matches TRBD2 (7 bases). Germline V CDR1 and CDR2: DFQATT, SNEGSKA (reference sequence). The germline V and J ends were trimmed by 3 bases and 3 bases, with 11 bases remaining between them. The CDR3 length is 13 residues. In DNA, the CDR3 is TGCAGTGCTAGGAGGGGGACTAAAGAGACCCAGTACTAC. Translating it yields CSARRGTKETQYY.

This clonotype was seen repeatedly, ten times or more. This chain connects TRBV5-6 to TRBJ2-1; D possibly corresponds to TRBD2 (6 bases). Germline CDR1 reads SGHDT; CDR2 reads YYEEEE. This CDR3 has 12 amino acids. V was cut by 6 bases and J by 10 bases, with 14 bases left in between. The CDR3 DNA reads TGTGCCAGCACCTGGGGGGTTCGGGAGCAGTTCTTC. Translating it yields CASTWGVREQFF.

V is TRBV20-1 and J is TRBJ1-2; no firm D call. Germline V gene sequence: CDR1 DFQATT, CDR2 SNEGSKA (reference sequence). V dropped 3 bases and J dropped 0 bases, with 5 bases sitting between them. The CDR3 is 12 amino acids. CDR3 nucleotides: TGCAGTGCTAGCCCAGCTAACTATGGCTACACCTTC. This encodes CSASPANYGYTF.

This clonotype has a count of ten or more. The chain joins TRBV29-1 to TRBJ2-7; tentatively, D is TRBD1 (6 bases). Trimming took 6 bases from V and 4 from J, leaving 22 bases between them. CDR1 and CDR2 from the germline V gene are SQVTM and ANQGSEA. The CDR3 contains 15 residues. CDR3 nucleotides: TGCAGCGTCGCCAAGGACAGAACGTCGGGATACGAGCAGTACTTC. Translation: CSVAKDRTSGYEQYF.

This clonotype was seen ten or more times. The chain links TRBV29-1 to TRBJ1-2; D gene unclear. V was clipped by 3 bases and J by 6 bases, with 20 bases between them. The germline V gene encodes CDR1 SQVTM and CDR2 ANQGSEA. This CDR3 has 15 amino acids. The chain's CDR3 is CSVDSPGRKLHGYTF. In nucleotides, the CDR3 is TGCAGCGTTGACAGCCCGGGAAGGAAGCTCCATGGCTACACCTTC. Full variable domain (missing parts from reference TRBV29-1 and TRBJ1-2): SAVISQKPSRDICQRGTSLTIQCQVDSQVTMMFWYRQQPGQSLTLIATANQGSEATYESGFVIDKFPISRPNLTFSTLTVSNMSPEDSSIYLCSVDSPGRKLHGYTFGSGTRLTVV.

The table lists this clonotype with many counts. The gene calls are TRBV7-6 and TRBJ2-2, with D hard to call. The germline gives CDR1 SGHVS, CDR2 FNYEAQ. The CDR3 spans 12 residues. V was trimmed by 9 bases and J by 3 bases, leaving 8 bases between them. CDR3 residues: CASSVYTGELFF. Here the CDR3 DNA reads TGTGCCAGTTCAGTGTACACCGGGGAGCTGTTTTTT.

The table lists this clonotype with many counts. The rearrangement uses TRBV5-1 and TRBJ2-2; D gene uncertain. CDR3 length: 13 amino acids. Germline CDR1 is SGHRS and CDR2 is YFSETQ. V was cut by 3 bases and J by 5 bases, with 8 bases left in between. In DNA form, the CDR3 reads TGCGCCAGCAGCTCCCCCCCAACCGGGGAGCTGTTTTTT. Translated, it gives CASSSPPTGELFF.

At least ten counts were recorded for this clonotype. The chain links TRBV9 to TRBJ2-2; D may correspond to TRBD1 or TRBD2 (5 bases each). Between the trimmed V and J ends, which lost 0 bases and 5 bases, there was a span of 11 bases. CDR3 length: 15 amino acids. In germline, CDR1 is SGDLS, CDR2 YYNGEE. CDR3 region: CASSVEGPRTGELFF. The CDR3 region has the DNA TGTGCCAGCAGCGTAGAGGGACCTCGAACCGGGGAGCTGTTTTTT.

This clonotype occurred many times. This chain joins TRBV5-1 and TRBJ2-1; D is uncertain. Germline V gives CDR1 SGHRS, CDR2 YFSETQ. Trimming cost V 3 bases and J 0 bases, with 10 bases left between them. CDR3 size: 15 residues. The CDR3: CASSSDSSSYNEQFF. In DNA, the CDR3 is TGCGCCAGCAGCTCCGACTCCAGCTCCTACAATGAGCAGTTCTTC.

This clonotype was detected many times. This chain uses TRBV28 with TRBJ2-7; the match to TRBD2 covers 9 bases. The V segment lost 5 bases and the J segment 0 bases; nucleotides outside the gene matches: 11. The CDR3 runs 17 residues. From germline, CDR1 is MDHEN and CDR2 SYDVKM. The CDR3 sequence: CASSPLHFSGSSYEQYF. The CDR3 region has the DNA TGTGCCAGCAGTCCACTTCATTTTAGCGGGAGCTCCTACGAGCAGTACTTC.

This clonotype was seen at least ten times. The rearrangement links TRBV27 to TRBJ2-2, with TRBD1 matching over 8 bases. V lost 5 bases and J lost 4; bases outside the gene matches: 9. Germline lookup yields CDR1 MNHEY and CDR2 SMNVEV (reference sequence). The CDR3 runs 16 residues. CDR3 DNA sequence: TGTGCCAGCAGTCCGTTACGGGACAGGCGCACCGGGGAGCTGTTTTTT. This sequence encodes CASSPLRDRRTGELFF.

This clonotype was detected ten times or more. The V and J genes are TRBV12-3 or TRBV12-4 and TRBJ2-3, with D possibly TRBD1 on 6 matching bases. CDR3 size: 14 residues. V shed 4 bases and J shed 5 bases, with 13 bases lying between them. The CDR3 reads CASSYRVALDTQYF. The CDR3 bases are TGTGCCAGCAGTTACAGGGTAGCGCTAGATACGCAGTATTTT.

This clonotype was counted ten times or more. The chain uses TRBV12-3 or TRBV12-4 and TRBJ2-1; D call uncertain. CDR3 length equals 12 residues. The germline V and J ends were trimmed by 4 bases and 9 bases, with 10 bases remaining between them. CDR3 region: CASSSQAREQFF. The CDR3, as DNA: TGTGCCAGCAGTTCACAAGCTCGTGAGCAGTTCTTC.

This clonotype was found many times. The genes are TRBV11-2 and TRBJ2-7, with D possibly being TRBD1 (5 bases). V lost 1 base and J 3 bases, leaving 7 bases between the germline ends. Germline CDR1 SGHAT, CDR2 FQNNGV. The CDR3 spans 13 residues. This CDR3 reads CASSLGTLYEQYF. The DNA of the CDR3 is TGTGCCAGCAGCTTAGGGACACTCTACGAGCAGTACTTC.

This clonotype was picked up many times. The chain recombines TRBV28 with TRBJ2-2, with TRBD2 identical over 8 bases. The J segment lost 6 bases and the V segment lost 6 bases, leaving 6 bases of the junction unmatched. CDR3 size: 14 residues. Germline V lookup: CDR1 MDHEN, CDR2 SYDVKM. The CDR3, as DNA: TGTGCCAGCAGCTCGCCGGGGGGGGCCGGGGAGCTGTTTTTT. It yields the protein CASSSPGGAGELFF.

This clonotype was seen ten or more times. The chain joins TRBV10-3 to TRBJ2-7, with 13 bases that match TRBD2. The length of the CDR3 is 16 residues. Germline trimming cut 2 bases from V and 4 bases from J; bases unmatched to any gene: 5. Germline CDR1 is ENHRY and CDR2 is SYGVKD. CDR3 in DNA: TGTGCCATCAGTGAGGGACTAGCGGGAGTGGTTTACGAGCAGTACTTC. Residues: CAISEGLAGVVYEQYF.

At least ten counts were recorded for this clonotype. This CDR3 reads CSASPGQGLPQPQHF. The CDR3 DNA sequence: TGCAGTGCTAGCCCGGGACAGGGGCTCCCTCAGCCCCAGCATTTT. This rearrangement joins TRBV20-1 to TRBJ1-5; 10 bases align to TRBD1. Trimming cost V 3 bases and J 6 bases; bases outside gene matches: 8. The germline V gene has CDR1 DFQATT and CDR2 SNEGSKA (reference sequence). The CDR3 covers 15 residues.